Listed below are T cell receptor beta chains from one sample, sequenced in a study of T cell responses to AZD1222 COVID-19 vaccine. The method was immunoSEQ multiplex PCR; TCRdb's version includes in-frame clones alone and lacks a portion of them. The table includes around 140,000 clones, 80% to 90% detected once. Sequences were derived from peripheral blood, sampled on day 0 of AZD1222 vaccination. The receptors were sampled from an adult in good health. The conserved cysteine and the conserved F or W are not part of the CDR3 here. Clone size, where shown, is once, few, many, or a class for clones that have expanded.

v_call	clone_size	cdr3_aa
TRBV5-6	-	ASSLGPGQGGYEQY
TRBV14	-	ASSRFHTEAF
TRBV6-1	-	ASSDQGFETQY
TRBV7-9	-	ATSAGNYNEQF
TRBV11-2	-	ASSLRDTEAF
TRBV30	-	AWSVLRTSGATDTQY
TRBV3-1/TRBV3-2	-	ASSPVTGGAGGYT
TRBV27	-	ASSPRAYSNQPQH
TRBV11-2	-	ASSLGSNQPQH
TRBV6-6	few	ASRMGQTLNSYEQY
TRBV12-3/TRBV12-4	once	ASSSGSFYGYT
TRBV19	-	ASRLTGGNEQF
TRBV9	-	ASSVVVGYNEQF
TRBV6-5	-	ASSYRATGGSQPQH
TRBV6-6	-	ASSGQGANQPQH
TRBV6-6	-	ASTLGGGTGELF
TRBV19	-	ASKTFAQANQPQH
TRBV5-8	-	ASSFSQPQH
TRBV19	-	ASSIGTRQPQH
TRBV18	few	ASSPPGNGDEKLF
TRBV5-1	-	ASSFAASYEQY
TRBV30	-	AWSVWRSKEAGYT
TRBV9	once	ASSQDRGNYGYT
TRBV18	few	ASSPGTGDHHEQY
TRBV7-8	-	ASTSTGLNEKLF
TRBV9	-	ASSVGDVSYEQY
TRBV9	-	ASSVDRGDYSNQPQH
TRBV6-6	-	ASSRREGNEKLF
TRBV4-1	once	ASSRAAGVNQPQH
TRBV3-1/TRBV3-2	-	ASSQDRAKNIQY
TRBV20-1	-	SAMVAYGYT
TRBV19	-	ASSTRGQAETQY
TRBV7-9	few	ASSPTSYREVTEAF
TRBV28	-	ASSSNREKLF
TRBV2	-	ASSGMVSNQPQH
TRBV5-5	-	ASSLQGGDSGNTIY
TRBV5-4	-	ASSLGGRNEKLF
TRBV18	-	ASSPGQSGIDSPLH
TRBV27	-	ASSLQEGLGYTEAF
TRBV10-1	-	ASSESIGGSDTQY
TRBV6-7	-	ASRGGLRGPNYGYT
TRBV5-1	-	ASSLTGGANEQF
TRBV2	-	ASSPGEGETQY
TRBV28	-	ASSFRGRTGGYT
TRBV3-1/TRBV3-2	-	ASRFGTDSNQPQH